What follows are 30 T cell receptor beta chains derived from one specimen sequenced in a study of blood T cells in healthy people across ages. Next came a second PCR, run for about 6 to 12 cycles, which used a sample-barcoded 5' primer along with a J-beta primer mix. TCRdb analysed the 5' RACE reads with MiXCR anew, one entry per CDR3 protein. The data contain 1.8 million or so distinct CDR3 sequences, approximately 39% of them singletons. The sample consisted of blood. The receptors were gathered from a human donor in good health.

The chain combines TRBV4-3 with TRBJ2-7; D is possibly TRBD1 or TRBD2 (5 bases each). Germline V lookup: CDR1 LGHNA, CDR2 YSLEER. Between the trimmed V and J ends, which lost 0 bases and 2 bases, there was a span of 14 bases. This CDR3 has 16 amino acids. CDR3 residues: CASSQEAGTSTYEQYF. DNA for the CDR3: TGCGCCAGCAGCCAAGAAGCAGGGACCTCAACCTACGAGCAGTACTTC.

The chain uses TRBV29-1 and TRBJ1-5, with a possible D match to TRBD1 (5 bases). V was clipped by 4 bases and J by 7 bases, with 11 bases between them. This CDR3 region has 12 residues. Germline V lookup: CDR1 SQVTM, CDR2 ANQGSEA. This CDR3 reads CSVGEGEQPQHF. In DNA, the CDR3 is TGCAGCGTTGGGGAAGGGGAACAGCCCCAGCATTTT.

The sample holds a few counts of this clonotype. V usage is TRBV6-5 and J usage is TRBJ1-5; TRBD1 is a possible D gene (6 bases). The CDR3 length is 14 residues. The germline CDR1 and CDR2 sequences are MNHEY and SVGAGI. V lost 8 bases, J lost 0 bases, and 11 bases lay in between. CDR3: CASRDMDSNQPQHF. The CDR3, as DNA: TGTGCCAGCCGGGACATGGATAGCAATCAGCCCCAGCATTTT.

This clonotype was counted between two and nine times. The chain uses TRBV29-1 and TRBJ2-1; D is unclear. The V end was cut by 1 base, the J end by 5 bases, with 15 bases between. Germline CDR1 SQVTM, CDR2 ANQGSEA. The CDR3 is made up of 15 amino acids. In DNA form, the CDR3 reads TGCAGCGTTGAAGTGGTGGCTTCGTACGACAATGAGCAGTTCTTC. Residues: CSVEVVASYDNEQFF.

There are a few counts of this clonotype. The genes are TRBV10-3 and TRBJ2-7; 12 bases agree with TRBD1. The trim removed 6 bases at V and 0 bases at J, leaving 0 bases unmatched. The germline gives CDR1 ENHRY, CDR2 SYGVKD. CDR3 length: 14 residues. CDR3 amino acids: CAIRGQGASYEQYF. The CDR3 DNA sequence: TGTGCCATCAGGGGACAGGGGGCCTCCTACGAGCAGTACTTC.

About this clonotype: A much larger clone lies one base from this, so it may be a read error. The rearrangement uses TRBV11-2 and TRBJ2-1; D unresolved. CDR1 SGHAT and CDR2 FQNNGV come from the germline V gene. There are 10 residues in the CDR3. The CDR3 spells CASGNNGQFF. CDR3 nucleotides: TGTGCCAGCGGCAACAATGGGCAGTTCTTC.

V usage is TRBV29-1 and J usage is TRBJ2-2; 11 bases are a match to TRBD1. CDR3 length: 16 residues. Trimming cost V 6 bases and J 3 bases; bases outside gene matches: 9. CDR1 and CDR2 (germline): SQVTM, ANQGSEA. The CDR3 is CSVGKRDRGDTGELFF. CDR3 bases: TGCAGCGTCGGGAAACGGGACAGGGGGGACACCGGGGAGCTGTTTTTT.

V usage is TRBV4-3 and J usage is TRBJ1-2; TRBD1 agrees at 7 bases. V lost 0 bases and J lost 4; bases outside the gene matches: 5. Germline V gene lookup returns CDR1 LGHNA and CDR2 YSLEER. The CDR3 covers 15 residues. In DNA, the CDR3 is TGCGCCAGCAGCCAAGAAAGAGGGGGCGGCTATGGCTACACCTTC. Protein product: CASSQERGGGYGYTF.

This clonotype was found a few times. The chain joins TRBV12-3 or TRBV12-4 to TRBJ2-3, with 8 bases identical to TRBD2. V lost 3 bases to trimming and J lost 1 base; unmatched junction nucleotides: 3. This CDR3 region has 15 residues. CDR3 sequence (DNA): TGTGCCAGCAGTTTCCCGACTAGCGGCACAGATACGCAGTATTTT. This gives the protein CASSFPTSGTDTQYF.

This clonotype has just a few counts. The CDR3, as DNA: TGTGCCAGCAGCGTCGACAGGGGTCAGCAGTACTTC. Translated, it gives CASSVDRGQQYF. The V gene is TRBV7-9, the J gene TRBJ2-5, with TRBD1 matching over 8 bases. With V trimmed by 5 bases and J by 11 bases, 7 bases remained unmatched. The germline V gene encodes CDR1 SEHNR and CDR2 FQNEAQ (reference sequence). The CDR3 extends over 12 amino acids.

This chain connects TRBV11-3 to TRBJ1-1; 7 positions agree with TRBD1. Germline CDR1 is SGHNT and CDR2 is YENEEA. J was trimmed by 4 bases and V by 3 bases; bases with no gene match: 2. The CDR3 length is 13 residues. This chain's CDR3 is CASSFGTVTEAFF. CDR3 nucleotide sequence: TGTGCCAGCAGCTTCGGGACAGTCACTGAAGCTTTCTTT.

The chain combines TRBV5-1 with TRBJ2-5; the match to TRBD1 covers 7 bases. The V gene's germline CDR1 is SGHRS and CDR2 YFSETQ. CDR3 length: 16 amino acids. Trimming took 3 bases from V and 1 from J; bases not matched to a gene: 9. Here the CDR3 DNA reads TGCGCCAGCAGCTGGGGGACAGACGTGTCCCAAGAGACCCAGTACTTC. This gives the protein CASSWGTDVSQETQYF.

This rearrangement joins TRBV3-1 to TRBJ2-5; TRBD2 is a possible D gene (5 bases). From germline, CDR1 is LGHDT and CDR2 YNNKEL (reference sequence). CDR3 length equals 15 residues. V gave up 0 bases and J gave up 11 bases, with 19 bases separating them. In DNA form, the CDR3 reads TGTGCCAGCAGCCAAGATTCGGGGTGGGGAGTTGAGCAGTACTTC. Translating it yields CASSQDSGWGVEQYF.

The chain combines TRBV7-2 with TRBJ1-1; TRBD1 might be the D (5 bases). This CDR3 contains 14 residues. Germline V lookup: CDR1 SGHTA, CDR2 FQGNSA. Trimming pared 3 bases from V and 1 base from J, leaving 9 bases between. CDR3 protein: CASSFLDKNTEAFF. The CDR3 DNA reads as TGTGCCAGCAGCTTCTTGGACAAGAACACTGAAGCTTTCTTT.

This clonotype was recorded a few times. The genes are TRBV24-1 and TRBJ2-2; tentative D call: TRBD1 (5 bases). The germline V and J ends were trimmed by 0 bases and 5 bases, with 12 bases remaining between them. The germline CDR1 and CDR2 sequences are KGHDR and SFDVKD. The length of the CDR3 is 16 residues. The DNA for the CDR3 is TGTGCCACCAGTGATTTGAGCAGGGTAGGAACCGGGGAGCTGTTTTTT. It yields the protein CATSDLSRVGTGELFF.

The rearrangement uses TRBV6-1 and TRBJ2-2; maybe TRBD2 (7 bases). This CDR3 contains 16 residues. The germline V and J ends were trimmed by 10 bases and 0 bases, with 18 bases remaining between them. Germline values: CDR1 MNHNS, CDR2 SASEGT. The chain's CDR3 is CANLEGGGANTGELFF. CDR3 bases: TGTGCCAACCTAGAAGGGGGGGGAGCGAACACCGGGGAGCTGTTTTTT.

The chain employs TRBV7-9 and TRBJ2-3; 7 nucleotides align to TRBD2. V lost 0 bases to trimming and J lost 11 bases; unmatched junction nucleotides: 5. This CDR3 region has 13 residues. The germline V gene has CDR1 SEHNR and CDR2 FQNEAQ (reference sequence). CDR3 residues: CASSLASGEKQYF. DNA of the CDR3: TGTGCCAGCAGCTTAGCAAGCGGGGAGAAGCAGTATTTT.

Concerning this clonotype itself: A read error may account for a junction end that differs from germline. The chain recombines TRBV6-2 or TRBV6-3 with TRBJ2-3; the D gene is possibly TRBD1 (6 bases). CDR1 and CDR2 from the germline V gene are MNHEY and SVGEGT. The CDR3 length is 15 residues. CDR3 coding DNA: TGTGCCAGCCAACGTGGGGGCCTCGGCGCAGATACGCTGTATTTT. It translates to CASQRGGLGADTLYF.

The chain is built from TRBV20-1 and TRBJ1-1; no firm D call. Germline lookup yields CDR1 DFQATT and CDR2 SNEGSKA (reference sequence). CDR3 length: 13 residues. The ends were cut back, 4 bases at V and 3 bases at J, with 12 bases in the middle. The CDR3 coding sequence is TGCAGTGCTACCCCCGTTAGGTACACTGAAGCTTTCTTT. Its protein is CSATPVRYTEAFF.

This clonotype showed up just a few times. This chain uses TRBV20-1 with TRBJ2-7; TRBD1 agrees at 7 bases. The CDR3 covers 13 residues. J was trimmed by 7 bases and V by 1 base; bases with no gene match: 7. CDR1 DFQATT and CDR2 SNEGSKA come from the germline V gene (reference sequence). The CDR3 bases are TGCAGTGCTAGAGGAGCAGGGGGACATGAGCAGTACTTC. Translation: CSARGAGGHEQYF.

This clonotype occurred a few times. CDR3 sequence reads: CASSPRLGFGDEQYF. The CDR3 DNA is TGTGCCAGCAGCCCCCGGTTGGGGTTTGGCGACGAGCAGTACTTC. The chain recombines TRBV5-5 with TRBJ2-7; D unclear. The CDR3 loop spans 15 amino acids. V lost 4 bases and J 5 bases, leaving 19 bases between the germline ends. Germline V gene lookup returns CDR1 SGHKS and CDR2 YYEKEE (reference sequence).

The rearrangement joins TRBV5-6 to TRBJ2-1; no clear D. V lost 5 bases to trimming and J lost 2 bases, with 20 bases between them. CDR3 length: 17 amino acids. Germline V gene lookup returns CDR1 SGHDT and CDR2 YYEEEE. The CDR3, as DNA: TGTGCCAGCAGTTTCAGCCGGTGGATGCGTCCCTACAATGAGCAGTTCTTC. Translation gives CASSFSRWMRPYNEQFF. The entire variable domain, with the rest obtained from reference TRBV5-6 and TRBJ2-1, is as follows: DAGVTQSPTHLIKTRGQQVTLRCSPKSGHDTVSWYQQALGQGPQFIFQYYEEEERQRGNFPDRFSGHQFPNYSSELNVNALLLGDSALYLCASSFSRWMRPYNEQFFGPGTRLTVL.

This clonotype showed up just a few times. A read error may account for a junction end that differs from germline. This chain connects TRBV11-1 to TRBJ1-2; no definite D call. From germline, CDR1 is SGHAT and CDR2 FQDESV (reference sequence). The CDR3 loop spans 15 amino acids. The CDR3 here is CAGSLSGRRNYGYTF. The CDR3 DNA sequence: TGTGCCGGCAGCTTATCCGGACGGCGAAACTATGGCTACACCTTC.

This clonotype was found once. CDR3 residues: CSAGPDRGSYEQYF. The DNA for the CDR3 is TGCAGTGCTGGCCCCGACAGGGGCTCCTACGAGCAGTACTTC. V gene TRBV20-1 combines with J gene TRBJ2-7, with TRBD1 matching 8 bases. Germline values: CDR1 DFQATT, CDR2 SNEGSKA (reference sequence). The V and J ends lost 5 bases and 0 bases, in that order; junction bases with no gene match: 6. The CDR3 has 14 residues.

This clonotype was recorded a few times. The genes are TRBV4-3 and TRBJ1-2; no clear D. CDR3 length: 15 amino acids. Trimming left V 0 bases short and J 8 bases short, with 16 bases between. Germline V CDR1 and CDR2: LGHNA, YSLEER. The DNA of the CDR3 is TGCGCCAGCAGCCAAGAAACGTCCGGATTGAGAGGCTACACCTTC. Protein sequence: CASSQETSGLRGYTF.

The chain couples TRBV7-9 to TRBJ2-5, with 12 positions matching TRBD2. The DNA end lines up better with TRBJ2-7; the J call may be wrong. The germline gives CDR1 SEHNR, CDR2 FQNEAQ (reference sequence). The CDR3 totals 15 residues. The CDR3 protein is CASSLGTSGWDEQYF. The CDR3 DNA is TGTGCCAGCAGCCTCGGGACTAGCGGGTGGGACGAGCAGTACTTC.

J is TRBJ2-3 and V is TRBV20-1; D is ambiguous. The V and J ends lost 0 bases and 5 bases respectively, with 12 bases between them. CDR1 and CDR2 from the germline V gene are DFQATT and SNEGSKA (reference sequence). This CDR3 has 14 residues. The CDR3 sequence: CSARDRLVGDTQYF. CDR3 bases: TGCAGTGCTAGAGATAGGCTAGTTGGAGATACGCAGTATTTT.

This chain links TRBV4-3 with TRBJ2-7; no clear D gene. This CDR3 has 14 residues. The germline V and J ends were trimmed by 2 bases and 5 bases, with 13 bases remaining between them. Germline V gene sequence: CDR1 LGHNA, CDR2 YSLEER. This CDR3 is CASSQSFSADEQYF. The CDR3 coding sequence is TGCGCCAGCAGCCAATCCTTTAGTGCCGACGAGCAGTACTTC.

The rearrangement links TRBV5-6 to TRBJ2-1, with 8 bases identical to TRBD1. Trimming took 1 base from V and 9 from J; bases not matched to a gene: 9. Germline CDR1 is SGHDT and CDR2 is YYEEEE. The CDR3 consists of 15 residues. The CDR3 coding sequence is TGTGCCAGCAGCTTGTATTCAGGGGGCAGGGGTGAGCAGTTCTTC. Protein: CASSLYSGGRGEQFF.

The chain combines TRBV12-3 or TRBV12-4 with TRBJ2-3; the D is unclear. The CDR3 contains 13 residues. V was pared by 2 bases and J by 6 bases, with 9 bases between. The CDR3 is CASSLWGLDTQYF. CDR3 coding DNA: TGTGCCAGCAGTTTATGGGGTTTGGATACGCAGTATTTT.